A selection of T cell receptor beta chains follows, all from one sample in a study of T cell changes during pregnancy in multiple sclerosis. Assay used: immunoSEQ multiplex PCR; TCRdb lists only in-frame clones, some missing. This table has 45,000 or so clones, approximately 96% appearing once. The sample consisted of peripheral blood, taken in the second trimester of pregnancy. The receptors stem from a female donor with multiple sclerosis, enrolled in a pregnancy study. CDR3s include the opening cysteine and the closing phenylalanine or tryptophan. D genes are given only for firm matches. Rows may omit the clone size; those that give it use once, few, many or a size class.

CASSPAGAKNIQYF	TGTGCCAGCAGCCCAGCGGGAGCCAAAAACATTCAGTACTTC	-	TRBJ2-4	TRBV7-8	-
CASSDLGAKGSYEQYF	TGTGCCAGCAGCGACCTTGGGGCGAAGGGCTCCTACGAGCAGTACTTC	-	TRBJ2-7	TRBV7-2	-
CASSEGTGSNSPLHF	TGTGCCAGCAGCGAGGGGACAGGGAGTAATTCACCCCTCCACTTT	-	TRBJ1-6	TRBV9	TRBD1
CASSLGGGARNEQFF	TGTGCCAGCAGCTTAGGCGGGGGGGCCAGAAATGAGCAGTTCTTC	-	TRBJ2-1	TRBV7-3	TRBD2
CASGAGGLVNEQFF	TGCGCCAGCGGAGCGGGGGGGCTGGTGAATGAGCAGTTCTTC	-	TRBJ2-1	TRBV5-1	TRBD2
CASTRDREAGYTF	TGTGCCAGCACCCGGGACAGGGAGGCTGGCTACACCTTC	-	TRBJ1-2	TRBV2	TRBD1
CSVSDRGSVRYNEQFF	TGCAGCGTGAGCGATCGGGGAAGCGTGCGGTACAATGAGCAGTTCTTC	-	TRBJ2-1	TRBV29-1	-
CASSPGQTYSNQPQHF	TGTGCCAGTAGTCCAGGACAGACCTATAGCAATCAGCCCCAGCATTTT	-	TRBJ1-5	TRBV19	-
CASSPTGGMAGELFF	TGTGCCAGTAGTCCGACAGGGGGCATGGCCGGGGAGCTGTTTTTT	few	TRBJ2-2	TRBV19	TRBD1
CASSYYEQYF	TGTGCCAGCAGTTACTACGAGCAGTACTTC	once	TRBJ2-7	TRBV2	-
CASSQVKSRDTQYF	TGTGCCAGCAGCCAAGTGAAATCGAGAGATACGCAGTATTTT	-	TRBJ2-3	TRBV4-2	-
CASKRGQGAYEQYF	TGTGCCAGCAAAAGAGGACAGGGGGCCTACGAGCAGTACTTC	-	TRBJ2-7	TRBV6-5	TRBD1
CSVEEYWNTGELFF	TGCAGCGTTGAAGAGTACTGGAACACCGGGGAGCTGTTTTTT	-	TRBJ2-2	TRBV29-1	-
CASSPAGKGNSPLHF	TGTGCCAGCTCACCCGCCGGGAAGGGCAATTCACCCCTCCACTTT	-	TRBJ1-6	TRBV18	-
CASSQEISGFGNTIYF	TGTGCCAGCAGCCAAGAAATCTCAGGGTTCGGAAACACCATATATTTT	-	TRBJ1-3	TRBV14	-
CASRLKGVAGVSYNEQFF	TGTGCCAGCAGATTAAAAGGAGTAGCGGGAGTAAGCTACAATGAGCAGTTCTTC	once	TRBJ2-1	TRBV2	TRBD2